This T cell receptor beta chain was observed in a study of T cell responses to AZD1222 COVID-19 vaccine. Study-wide points: Females made up more of the donors, who were largely white British, and clonal diversity may have come out too low.

Germline-derived CDR1 and CDR2 are SGHAT and FQNNGV. V was clipped by 5 bases and J by 10 bases, with 12 bases between them. This CDR3 is 12 amino acids long. This clone has only a few counts. Its antigen is undetermined. Only in-frame clones appear in the TCRdb table, and some are missing; sequencing was by immunoSEQ multiplex PCR. Among 65,000 to 75,000 clones listed, 80% to 90% were seen once. Specimen: peripheral blood, collected on day 0 of AZD1222 vaccination. The J gene is TRBJ1-3, the V gene TRBV11-2, with no clear D. The receptor's source is an adult in good health. This CDR3 reads CASSLTGRTIYF. CDR3 coding DNA: TGTGCCAGCAGCCTAACTGGGCGGACCATATATTTT.